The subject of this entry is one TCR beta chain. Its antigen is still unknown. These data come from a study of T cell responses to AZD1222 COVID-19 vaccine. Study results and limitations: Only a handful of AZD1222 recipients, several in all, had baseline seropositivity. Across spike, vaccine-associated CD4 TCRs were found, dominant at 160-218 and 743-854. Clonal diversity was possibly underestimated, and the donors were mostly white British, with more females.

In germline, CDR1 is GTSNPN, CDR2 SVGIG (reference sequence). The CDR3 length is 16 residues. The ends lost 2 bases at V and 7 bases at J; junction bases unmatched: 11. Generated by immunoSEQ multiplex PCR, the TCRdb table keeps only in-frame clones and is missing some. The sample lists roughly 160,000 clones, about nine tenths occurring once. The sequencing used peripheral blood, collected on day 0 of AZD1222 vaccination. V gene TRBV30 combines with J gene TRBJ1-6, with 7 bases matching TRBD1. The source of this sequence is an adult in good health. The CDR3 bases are TGTGCCTGGAGTTCAAAGAGGGGACAGAGAAATTCACCCCTCCACTTT. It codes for CAWSSKRGQRNSPLHF.